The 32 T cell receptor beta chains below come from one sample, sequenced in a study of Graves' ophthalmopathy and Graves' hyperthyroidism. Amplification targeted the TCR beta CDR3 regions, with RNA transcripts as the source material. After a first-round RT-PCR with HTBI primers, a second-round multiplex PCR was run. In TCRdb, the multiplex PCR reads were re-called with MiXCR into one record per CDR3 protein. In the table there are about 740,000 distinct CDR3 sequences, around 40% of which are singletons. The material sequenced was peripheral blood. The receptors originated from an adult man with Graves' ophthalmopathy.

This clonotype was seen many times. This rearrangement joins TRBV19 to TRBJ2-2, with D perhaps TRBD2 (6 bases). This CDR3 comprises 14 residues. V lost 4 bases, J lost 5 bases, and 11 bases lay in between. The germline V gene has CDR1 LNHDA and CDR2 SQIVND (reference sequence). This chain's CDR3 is CASSTGLRTGELFF. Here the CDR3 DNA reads TGTGCCAGTAGTACGGGACTTCGTACCGGGGAGCTGTTTTTT.

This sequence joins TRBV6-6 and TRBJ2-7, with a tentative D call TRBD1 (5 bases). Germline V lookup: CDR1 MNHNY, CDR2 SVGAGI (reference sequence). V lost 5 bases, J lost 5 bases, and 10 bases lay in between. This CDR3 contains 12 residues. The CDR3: CASSRGEDEQYF. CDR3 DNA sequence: TGTGCCAGCAGTAGGGGTGAAGACGAGCAGTACTTC.

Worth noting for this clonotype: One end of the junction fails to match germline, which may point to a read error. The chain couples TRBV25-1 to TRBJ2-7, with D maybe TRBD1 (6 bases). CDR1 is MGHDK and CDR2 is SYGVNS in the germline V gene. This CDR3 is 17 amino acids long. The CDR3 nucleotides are TGCGCCAGCAGCCAAGAACCTAGCCAACAGGGTTGGGACGAGCAGTACTTC. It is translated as CASSQEPSQQGWDEQYF.

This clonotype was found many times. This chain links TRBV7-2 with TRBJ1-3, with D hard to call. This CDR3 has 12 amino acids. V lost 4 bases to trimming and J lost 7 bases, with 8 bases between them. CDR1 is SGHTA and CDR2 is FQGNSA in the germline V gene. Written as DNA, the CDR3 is TGTGCCAGCAGCTCGGTAATGAACACCATATATTTT. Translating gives CASSSVMNTIYF.

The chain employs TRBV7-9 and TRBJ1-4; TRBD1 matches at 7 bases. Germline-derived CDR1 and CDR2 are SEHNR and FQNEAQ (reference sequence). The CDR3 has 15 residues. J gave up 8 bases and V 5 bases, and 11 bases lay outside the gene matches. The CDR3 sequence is CASSPNRGEKEKLFF. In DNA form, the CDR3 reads TGTGCCAGCAGCCCGAACAGGGGAGAGAAGGAAAAACTGTTTTTT.

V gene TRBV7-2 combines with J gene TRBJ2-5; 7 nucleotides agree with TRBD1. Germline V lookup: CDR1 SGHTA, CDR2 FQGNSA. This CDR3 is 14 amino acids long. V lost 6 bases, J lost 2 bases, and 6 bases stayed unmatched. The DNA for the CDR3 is TGTGCCAGCAGTTTATCGGACAGGCAAGAGACCCAGTACTTC. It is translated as CASSLSDRQETQYF.

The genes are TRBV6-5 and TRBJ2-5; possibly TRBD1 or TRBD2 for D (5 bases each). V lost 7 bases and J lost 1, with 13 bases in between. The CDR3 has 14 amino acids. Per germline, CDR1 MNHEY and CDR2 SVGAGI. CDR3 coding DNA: TGTGCCAGCAACAGAGGGGTTCGCCAAGAGACCCAGTACTTC. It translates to CASNRGVRQETQYF.

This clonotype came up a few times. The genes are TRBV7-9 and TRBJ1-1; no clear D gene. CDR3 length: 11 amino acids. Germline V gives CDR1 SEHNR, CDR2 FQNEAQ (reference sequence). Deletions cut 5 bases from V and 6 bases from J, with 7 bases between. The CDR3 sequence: CASSPGAEAFF. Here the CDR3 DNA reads TGTGCCAGCAGCCCCGGCGCTGAAGCTTTCTTT.

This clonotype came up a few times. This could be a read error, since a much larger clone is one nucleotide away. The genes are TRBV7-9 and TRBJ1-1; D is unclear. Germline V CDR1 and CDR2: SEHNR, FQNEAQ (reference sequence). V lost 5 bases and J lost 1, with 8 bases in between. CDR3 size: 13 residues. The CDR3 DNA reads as TGTGCCAGCAGCGGGGAGGGGAACACTGAAGCTTTCTTT. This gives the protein CASSGEGNTEAFF.

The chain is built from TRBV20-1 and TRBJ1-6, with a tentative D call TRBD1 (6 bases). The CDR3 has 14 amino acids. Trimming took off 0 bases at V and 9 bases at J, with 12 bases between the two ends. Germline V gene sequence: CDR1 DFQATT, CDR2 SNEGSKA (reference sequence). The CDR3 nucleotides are TGCAGTGCTAGAGATACAGGGCTTAGTTCACCCCTCCACTTT. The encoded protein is CSARDTGLSSPLHF.

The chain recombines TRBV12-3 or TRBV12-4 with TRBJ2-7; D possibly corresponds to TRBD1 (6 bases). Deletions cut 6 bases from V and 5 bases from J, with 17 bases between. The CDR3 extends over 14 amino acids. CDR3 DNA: TGTGCCAGCAGCCATCGGCACAGGGCCGACGAGCAGTACTTC. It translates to CASSHRHRADEQYF.

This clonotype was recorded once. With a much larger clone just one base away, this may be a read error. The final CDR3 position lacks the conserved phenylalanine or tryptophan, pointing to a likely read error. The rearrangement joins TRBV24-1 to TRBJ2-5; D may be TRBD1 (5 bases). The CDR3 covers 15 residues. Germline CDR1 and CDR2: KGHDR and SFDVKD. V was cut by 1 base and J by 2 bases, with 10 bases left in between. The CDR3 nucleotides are TGTGCCACCAGTGATTTTACAGGACCGCAAGAGACCCAGTACCTC. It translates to CATSDFTGPQETQYL.

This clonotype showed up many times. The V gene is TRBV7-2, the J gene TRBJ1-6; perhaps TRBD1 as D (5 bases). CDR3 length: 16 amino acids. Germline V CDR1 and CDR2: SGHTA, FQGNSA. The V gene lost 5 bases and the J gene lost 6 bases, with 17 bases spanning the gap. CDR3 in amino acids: CASSPRIGGSNSPLHF. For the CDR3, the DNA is TGTGCCAGCAGCCCACGCATCGGGGGGAGTAATTCACCCCTCCACTTT.

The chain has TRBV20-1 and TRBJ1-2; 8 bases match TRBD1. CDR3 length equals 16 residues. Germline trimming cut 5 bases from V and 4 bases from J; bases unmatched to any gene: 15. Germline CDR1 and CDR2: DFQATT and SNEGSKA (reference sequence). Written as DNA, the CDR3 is TGCAGTGCTCGTACCCCAACAGGGGGAGTGAGCTATGGCTACACCTTC. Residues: CSARTPTGGVSYGYTF.

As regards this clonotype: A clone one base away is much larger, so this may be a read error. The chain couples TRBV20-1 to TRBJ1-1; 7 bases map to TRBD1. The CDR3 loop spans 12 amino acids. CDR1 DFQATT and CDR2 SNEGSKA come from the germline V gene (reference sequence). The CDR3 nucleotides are TGCAGTGCTACACGACAGGGTCCTGAAGCTTCCTTT. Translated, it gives CSATRQGPEASF.

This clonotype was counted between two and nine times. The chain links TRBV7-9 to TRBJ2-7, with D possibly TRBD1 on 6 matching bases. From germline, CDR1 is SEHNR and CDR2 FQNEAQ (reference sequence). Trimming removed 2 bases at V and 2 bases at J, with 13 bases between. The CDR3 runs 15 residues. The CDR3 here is CASSLIQGRAYEQYF. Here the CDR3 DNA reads TGTGCCAGCAGCTTAATCCAGGGGAGAGCCTACGAGCAGTACTTC.

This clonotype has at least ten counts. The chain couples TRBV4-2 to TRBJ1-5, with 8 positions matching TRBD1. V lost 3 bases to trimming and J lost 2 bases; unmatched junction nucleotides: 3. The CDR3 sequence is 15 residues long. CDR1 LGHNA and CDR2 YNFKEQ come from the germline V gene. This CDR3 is CASSHEGQGNQPQHF. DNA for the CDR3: TGTGCCAGCAGCCACGAGGGACAGGGCAATCAGCCCCAGCATTTT.

The CDR3 is CATISEEGLAYEQYF. CDR3 coding DNA: TGTGCCACCATCAGTGAAGAGGGACTAGCCTACGAGCAGTACTTC. The rearrangement uses TRBV15 and TRBJ2-7; TRBD2 aligns across 8 bases. Trimming took 7 bases from V and 2 from J; bases not matched to a gene: 10. Germline CDR1 reads LNHNV; CDR2 reads YYDKDF (reference sequence). The CDR3 is 15 amino acids. Full variable domain (remainder filled in from reference TRBV15 and TRBJ2-7): DAMVIQNPRYQVTQFGKPVTLSCSQTLNHNVMYWYQQKSSQAPKLLFHYYDKDFNNEADTPDNFQSRRPNTSFCFLDIRSPGLGDTAMYLCATISEEGLAYEQYFGPGTRLTVT.

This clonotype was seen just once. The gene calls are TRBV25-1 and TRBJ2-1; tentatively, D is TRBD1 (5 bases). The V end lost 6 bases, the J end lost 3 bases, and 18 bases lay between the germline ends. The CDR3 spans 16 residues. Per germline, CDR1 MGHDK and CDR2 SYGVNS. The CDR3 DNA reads TGTGCCAGCAGCCAAACACAGGATCTTCGCTACAATGAGCAGTTCTTC. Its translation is CASSQTQDLRYNEQFF.

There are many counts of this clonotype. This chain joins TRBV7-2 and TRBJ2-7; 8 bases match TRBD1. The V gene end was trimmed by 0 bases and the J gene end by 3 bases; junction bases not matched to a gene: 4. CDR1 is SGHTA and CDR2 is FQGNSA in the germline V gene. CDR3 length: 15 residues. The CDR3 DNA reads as TGTGCCAGCAGCTTAGCCAGGGGGCGCAGCTACGAGCAGTACTTC. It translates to CASSLARGRSYEQYF.

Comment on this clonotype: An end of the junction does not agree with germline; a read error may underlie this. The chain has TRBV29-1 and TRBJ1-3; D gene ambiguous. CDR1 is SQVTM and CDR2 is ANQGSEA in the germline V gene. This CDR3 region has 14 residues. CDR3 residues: CAWEPTASGNTIYF. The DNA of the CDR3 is TGTGCCTGGGAACCGACGGCCTCTGGAAACACCATATATTTT.

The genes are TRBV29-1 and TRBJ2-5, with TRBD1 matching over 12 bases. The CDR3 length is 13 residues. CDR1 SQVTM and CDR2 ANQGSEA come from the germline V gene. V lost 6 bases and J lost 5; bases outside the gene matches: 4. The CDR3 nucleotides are TGCAGCGTGAAGGGACAGGGGGCGGAGACCCAGTACTTC. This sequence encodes CSVKGQGAETQYF.

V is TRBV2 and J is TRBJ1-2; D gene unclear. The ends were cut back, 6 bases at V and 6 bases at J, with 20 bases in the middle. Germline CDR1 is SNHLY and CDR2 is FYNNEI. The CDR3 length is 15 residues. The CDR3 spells CASSQTRQTADGYTF. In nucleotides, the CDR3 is TGTGCCAGCAGCCAAACCCGGCAGACCGCGGATGGCTACACCTTC.

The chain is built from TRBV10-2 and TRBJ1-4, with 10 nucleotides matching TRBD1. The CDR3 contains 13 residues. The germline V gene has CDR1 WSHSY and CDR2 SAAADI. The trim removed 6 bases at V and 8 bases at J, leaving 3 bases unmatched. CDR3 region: CASSVGQGEKLFF. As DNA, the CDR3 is TGCGCCAGCAGCGTGGGACAGGGGGAAAAACTGTTTTTT.

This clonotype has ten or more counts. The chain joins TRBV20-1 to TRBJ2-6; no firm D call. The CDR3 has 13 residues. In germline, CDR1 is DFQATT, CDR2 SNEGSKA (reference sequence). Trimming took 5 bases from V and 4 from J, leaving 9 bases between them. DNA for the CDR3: TGCAGTGCTCCTCTCAGGGGGGCCAACGTCCTGACTTTC. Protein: CSAPLRGANVLTF.

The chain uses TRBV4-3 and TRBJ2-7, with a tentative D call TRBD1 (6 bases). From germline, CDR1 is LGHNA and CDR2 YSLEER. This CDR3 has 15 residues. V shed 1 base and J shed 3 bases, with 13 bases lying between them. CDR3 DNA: TGCGCCAGCAGCCAAGTAGGCCAGGGACACTACGAGCAGTACTTC. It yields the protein CASSQVGQGHYEQYF.

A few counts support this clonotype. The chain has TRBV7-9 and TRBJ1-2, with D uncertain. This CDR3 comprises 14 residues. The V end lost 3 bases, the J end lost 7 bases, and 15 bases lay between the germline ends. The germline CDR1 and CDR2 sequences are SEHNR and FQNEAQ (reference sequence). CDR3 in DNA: TGTGCCAGCAGCTTCTTGGGTGTGGACGCTGGCTACACCTTC. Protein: CASSFLGVDAGYTF.

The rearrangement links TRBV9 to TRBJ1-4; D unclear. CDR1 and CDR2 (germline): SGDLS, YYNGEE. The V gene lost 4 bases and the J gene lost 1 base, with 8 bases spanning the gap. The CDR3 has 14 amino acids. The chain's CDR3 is CASSPEGTNEKLFF. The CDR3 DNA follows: TGTGCCAGCAGCCCGGAGGGAACTAATGAAAAACTGTTTTTT.

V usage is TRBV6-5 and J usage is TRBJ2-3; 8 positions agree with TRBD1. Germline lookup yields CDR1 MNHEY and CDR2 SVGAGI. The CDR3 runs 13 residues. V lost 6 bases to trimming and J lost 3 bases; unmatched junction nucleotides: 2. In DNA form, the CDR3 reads TGTGCCAGCAGGCAGGGGGCGACAGATACGCAGTATTTT. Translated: CASRQGATDTQYF.

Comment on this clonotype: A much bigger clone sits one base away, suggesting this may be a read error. The CDR3 is CSARTGIGYTF. For the CDR3, the DNA is TGCAGCGCCCGGACAGGGATCGGCTACACCTTC. V and J are TRBV29-1 and TRBJ1-2, with 8 bases identical to TRBD1. The CDR3 consists of 11 residues. The V and J ends lost 7 bases and 8 bases, in that order; junction bases with no gene match: 6. CDR1 and CDR2 from the germline V gene are SQVTM and ANQGSEA.

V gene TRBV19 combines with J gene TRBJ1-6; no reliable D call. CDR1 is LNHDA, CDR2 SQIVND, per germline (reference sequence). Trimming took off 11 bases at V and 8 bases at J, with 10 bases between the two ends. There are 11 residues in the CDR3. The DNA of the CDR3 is TGTGCCTGTACAAGCTATTCACCCCTCCACTTT. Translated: CACTSYSPLHF.

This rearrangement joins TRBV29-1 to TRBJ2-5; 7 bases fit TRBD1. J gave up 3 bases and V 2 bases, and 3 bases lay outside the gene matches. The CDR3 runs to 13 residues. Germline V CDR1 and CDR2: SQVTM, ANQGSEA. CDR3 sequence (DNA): TGCAGCGTTGAACAGGGGGTGGAAGAGACCCAGTACTTC. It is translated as CSVEQGVEETQYF.